These 32 T cell receptor beta chains share one sample of origin, sequenced in a study of identical twins. TCRdb itself ran the 5' RACE reads through MiXCR, one entry per CDR3 protein. The table lists around 960,000 distinct CDR3 sequences, 12% of them singletons. The same sample was also used in a study of yellow fever vaccine responses in identical twins.

Sequencing input: PBMCs. These receptors originate from a woman younger than 35 in good health.

The chain has TRBV7-8 and TRBJ2-7; 8 positions agree with TRBD1. The CDR3 loop spans 16 amino acids. V dropped 1 base and J dropped 2; count of bases not matched to a gene: 7. Germline-derived CDR1 and CDR2 are SGHVS and FQNEAQ. The CDR3 sequence: CASSLGIGQGTYEQYV. The CDR3 region has the DNA TGTGCCAGCAGCTTAGGCATCGGACAGGGAACCTACGAGCAGTACGTC.

There are a few counts of this clonotype. Written as DNA, the CDR3 is TGTGCCAGCAGCCAAGGGGGTACAGGCTCCTACGAGCAGTACGTC. Its protein product is CASSQGGTGSYEQYV. The J gene is TRBJ2-7, the V gene TRBV14, with D possibly TRBD1 on 5 matching bases. The CDR3 consists of 15 residues. With 1 base removed from V and 0 bases from J, the gap between germline ends came to 10 bases. CDR1 is SGHDN and CDR2 is FVKESK in the germline V gene.

This sequence joins TRBV27 and TRBJ2-3; D gene ambiguous. The CDR3 runs 14 residues. V lost 3 bases and J 3 bases, leaving 10 bases between the germline ends. Germline-derived CDR1 and CDR2 are MNHEY and SMNVEV (reference sequence). This CDR3 is CASSFWPVTDTQYF. The CDR3 DNA is TGTGCCAGCAGTTTCTGGCCAGTAACAGATACGCAGTATTTT.

The chain combines TRBV12-3 or TRBV12-4 with TRBJ2-7; weak D call: TRBD2 (5 bases). V lost 6 bases to trimming and J lost 4 bases, with 19 bases between them. CDR3 length: 15 amino acids. In DNA, the CDR3 is TGTGCCAGCAGACACACTAGTACCAAGCCTTACGAGCAGTACTTC. The encoded protein is CASRHTSTKPYEQYF.

The rearrangement uses TRBV15 and TRBJ2-7, with 9 nucleotides matching TRBD1. J lost 5 bases, V lost 0 bases, and 11 bases had no gene match. This CDR3 is 17 amino acids long. Germline V gene data show CDR1 as LNHNV and CDR2 as YYDKDF (reference sequence). CDR3 sequence: CATSRDSEPGQGHEQYV. CDR3 coding DNA: TGTGCCACCAGCAGAGATTCGGAACCGGGACAGGGCCACGAGCAGTACGTC.

This clonotype was detected only a few times. DNA of the CDR3: TGTGCCAGCAGTCTAGGGGGACAGGGGGCTTCTGAGCAGTTCTTC. Amino acid sequence: CASSLGGQGASEQFF. The chain links TRBV7-2 to TRBJ2-1; 12 nucleotides line up with TRBD1. The germline V gene has CDR1 SGHTA and CDR2 FQGNSA. The V segment lost 6 bases and the J segment 9 bases; nucleotides outside the gene matches: 9. The CDR3 contains 15 residues.

The chain employs TRBV19 and TRBJ2-1, with 10 bases fitting TRBD2. The germline V gene encodes CDR1 LNHDA and CDR2 SQIVND (reference sequence). V shed 3 bases and J 6 bases; nucleotides not matched to a gene: 14. This CDR3 region has 18 residues. CDR3 protein: CASSIASGRASGGNEQFF. The CDR3 DNA reads TGTGCCAGTAGTATCGCGAGTGGACGGGCTAGCGGGGGCAATGAGCAGTTCTTC. The full variable domain, rest sourced from reference TRBV19 and TRBJ2-1, is DGGITQSPKYLFRKEGQNVTLSCEQNLNHDAMYWYRQDPGQGLRLIYYSQIVNDFQKGDIAEGYSVSREKKESFPLTVTSAQKNPTAFYLCASSIASGRASGGNEQFFGPGTRLTVL.

The chain joins TRBV10-3 to TRBJ2-5; D might be TRBD1 (5 bases). V was cut by 9 bases and J by 2 bases, with 19 bases left in between. CDR3 length equals 15 residues. Germline CDR1 and CDR2: ENHRY and SYGVKD. CDR3 nucleotide sequence: TGTGCCATTCGCAAGACAGTGGCCGGGCAAGAGACCCAGTACTTC. Protein product: CAIRKTVAGQETQYF.

In this sample, this clonotype turned up many times. V gene TRBV20-1 combines with J gene TRBJ2-2; TRBD2 matches 13 bases. This CDR3 has 16 residues. CDR1 and CDR2 from the germline V gene are DFQATT and SNEGSKA (reference sequence). The J segment lost 6 bases and the V segment lost 2 bases, leaving 6 bases of the junction unmatched. CDR3 protein: CSARPPGLAGSGELFF. The CDR3 bases are TGCAGTGCTAGACCTCCGGGACTAGCGGGATCCGGGGAGCTGTTTTTT.

This clonotype was found many times. This chain connects TRBV3-1 to TRBJ2-3, with 7 bases fitting TRBD2. CDR1 LGHDT and CDR2 YNNKEL come from the germline V gene (reference sequence). V was pared by 5 bases and J by 2 bases, with 7 bases of the junction left unmatched. There are 15 residues in the CDR3. The CDR3 DNA follows: TGTGCCAGCAGCGTTAGCGGGTCTTACACAGATACGCAGTATTTT. The encoded protein is CASSVSGSYTDTQYF.

This clonotype was seen only a few times. This sequence joins TRBV11-2 and TRBJ2-7, with 11 nucleotides matching TRBD2. After removal of 1 base from V and 2 bases from J, the junction contained 16 bases not matched to a gene. The CDR3 is made up of 20 amino acids. CDR1 is SGHAT and CDR2 is FQNNGV in the germline V gene. CDR3 sequence (DNA): TGTGCCAGCAGCTTAGGTCGAAGGGGACTAGCGGACCTCCGGGCCTACGAGCAGTACTTC. Protein sequence: CASSLGRRGLADLRAYEQYF.

This clonotype was found many times. The chain carries TRBV20-1 and TRBJ2-2; D could derive from TRBD1 or TRBD2 (6 bases each). From germline, CDR1 is DFQATT and CDR2 SNEGSKA (reference sequence). The CDR3 contains 15 residues. Trimming pared 4 bases from V and 1 base from J, leaving 13 bases between. For the CDR3, the DNA is TGCAGTGCTACCAGGAGGGGGAGGAACACCGGGGAGCTGTTTTTT. Its translation is CSATRRGRNTGELFF.

This chain connects TRBV20-1 to TRBJ1-2, with 9 bases identical to TRBD1. Germline V gives CDR1 DFQATT, CDR2 SNEGSKA (reference sequence). The CDR3 has 12 residues. After removal of 7 bases from V and 8 bases from J, the junction contained 8 bases not matched to a gene. The CDR3 bases are TGCAGTGAAATGGGACAGGGAAGGGGCTACACCTTC. It codes for CSEMGQGRGYTF.

This clonotype showed up many times. The chain carries TRBV12-5 and TRBJ1-1; D may be TRBD1 (6 bases). CDR3 length: 13 amino acids. Germline V lookup: CDR1 LGHNT, CDR2 FRNRAP. V was trimmed by 3 bases and J by 4 bases, leaving 9 bases between them. The CDR3: CASGLGGSTEAFF. CDR3 nucleotides: TGTGCTAGTGGTTTAGGGGGGTCCACTGAAGCTTTCTTT. Full variable domain (outside the CDR3, taken from reference TRBV12-5 and TRBJ1-1): DARVTQTPRHKVTEMGQEVTMRCQPILGHNTVFWYRQTMMQGLELLAYFRNRAPLDDSGMPKDRFSAEMPDATLATLKIQPSEPRDSAVYFCASGLGGSTEAFFGQGTRLTVV.

This clonotype has only a few counts. The rearrangement links TRBV28 to TRBJ2-2; perhaps TRBD2 as D (6 bases). This CDR3 has 16 amino acids. Trimming pared 5 bases from V and 5 bases from J, leaving 18 bases between. Germline CDR1 MDHEN, CDR2 SYDVKM. The CDR3 here is CASSQMGGYFTGELFF. Here the CDR3 DNA reads TGTGCCAGCAGTCAAATGGGGGGTTATTTTACCGGGGAGCTGTTTTTT.

There are many counts of this clonotype. The rearrangement uses TRBV7-9 and TRBJ2-7; 11 bases agree with TRBD2. Trimming removed 7 bases from V and 1 base from J; junction bases left unmatched: 6. Germline V lookup: CDR1 SEHNR, CDR2 FQNEAQ (reference sequence). This CDR3 contains 15 residues. The CDR3 loop is CASNPTSGGSYEQYF. CDR3 coding DNA: TGTGCCAGCAACCCAACTAGCGGGGGATCCTACGAGCAGTACTTC.

This chain joins TRBV20-1 and TRBJ2-5; no reliable D call. CDR1 DFQATT and CDR2 SNEGSKA come from the germline V gene (reference sequence). The CDR3 covers 10 residues. The V and J ends lost 6 bases and 1 base respectively, with 3 bases between them. CDR3 region: CSAVQETQYF. The DNA of the CDR3 is TGCAGTGCCGTCCAAGAGACCCAGTACTTC.

This clonotype was seen at least ten times. This chain joins TRBV5-1 and TRBJ1-1; TRBD1 matches at 8 bases. Germline CDR1 reads SGHRS; CDR2 reads YFSETQ. The J segment lost 4 bases and the V segment lost 4 bases, leaving 6 bases of the junction unmatched. The CDR3 is 14 amino acids. The chain's CDR3 is CASSPLTGGTEAFF. CDR3 bases: TGCGCCAGCAGCCCACTTACAGGGGGCACTGAAGCTTTCTTT. The full variable domain, completed using reference TRBV5-1 and TRBJ1-1, is KAGVTQTPRYLIKTRGQQVTLSCSPISGHRSVSWYQQTPGQGLQFLFEYFSETQRNKGNFPGRFSGRQFSNSRSEMNVSTLELGDSALYLCASSPLTGGTEAFFGQGTRLTVV.

V usage is TRBV2 and J usage is TRBJ2-3; TRBD2 agrees at 12 bases. The CDR3 is made up of 17 amino acids. CDR1 and CDR2 from the germline V gene are SNHLY and FYNNEI. Trimming cost V 1 base and J 3 bases; bases outside gene matches: 5. CDR3 loop: CASSEDSGLAGTDTQYF. CDR3 nucleotide sequence: TGTGCCAGCAGTGAAGATTCCGGACTAGCGGGGACAGATACGCAGTATTTT.

This clonotype was counted many times. DNA for the CDR3: TGTGCCATCAGAAGAGCGGGAGTAAGCACAGATACGCAGTATTTT. Protein: CAIRRAGVSTDTQYF. The V and J genes are TRBV10-3 and TRBJ2-3; 8 bases match TRBD2. Germline V lookup: CDR1 ENHRY, CDR2 SYGVKD. This CDR3 is 15 amino acids long. V trimming: 6 bases; J trimming: 0 bases; junction bases outside the gene matches: 5.

V and J are TRBV20-1 and TRBJ2-5; 7 nucleotides align to TRBD1. CDR3 length: 15 residues. V dropped 2 bases and J dropped 1; count of bases not matched to a gene: 7. The germline V gene has CDR1 DFQATT and CDR2 SNEGSKA (reference sequence). This CDR3 reads CSARLVRQGQETQYF. The CDR3 nucleotides are TGCAGTGCTAGATTAGTAAGACAGGGCCAAGAGACCCAGTACTTC.

In this sample, this clonotype turned up a few times. V gene TRBV5-1 combines with J gene TRBJ2-5, with D possibly being TRBD1 (5 bases). This CDR3 comprises 13 residues. Germline assignment: CDR1 SGHRS and CDR2 YFSETQ. Trimming pared 3 bases from V and 3 bases from J, leaving 9 bases between. The CDR3: CASSSNRKETQYF. CDR3 DNA sequence: TGCGCCAGCAGCTCGAACAGGAAAGAGACCCAGTACTTC.

The CDR3 nucleotides read TGTGCCAGCGGGACTTTTAAGCGACTAGCGGAATCCTACGAGCAGTACTTC. Amino acid sequence: CASGTFKRLAESYEQYF. The chain couples TRBV28 to TRBJ2-7; 9 positions match TRBD2. CDR3 length: 17 residues. Trimming cost V 8 bases and J 1 base; bases outside gene matches: 15. The germline V gene encodes CDR1 MDHEN and CDR2 SYDVKM.

The chain employs TRBV11-1 and TRBJ2-3; 9 bases align to TRBD2. Trimming at V came to 3 bases and at J to 2 bases, leaving 3 bases not matched to a gene. This CDR3 spans 15 amino acids. The germline V gene has CDR1 SGHAT and CDR2 FQDESV (reference sequence). CDR3 residues: CASSLTSGLTDTQYF. In DNA, the CDR3 is TGTGCCAGCAGCTTGACTAGCGGACTCACAGATACGCAGTATTTT.

The chain uses TRBV12-3 or TRBV12-4 and TRBJ2-1, with D hard to call. V lost 8 bases and J 1 base, leaving 15 bases between the germline ends. This CDR3 spans 15 amino acids. CDR3 sequence reads: CASQSEVWSYNEQFF. In DNA, the CDR3 is TGTGCCAGCCAATCAGAAGTATGGTCCTACAATGAGCAGTTCTTC.

This clonotype has just a few counts. V and J are TRBV12-3 or TRBV12-4 and TRBJ1-2, with 7 positions matching TRBD1. The CDR3 runs 13 residues. Unmatched junction bases numbered 5, after V lost 3 bases and J lost 7 bases. This CDR3 is CASSLGQTSGYTF. The CDR3 DNA follows: TGTGCCAGCAGTTTGGGACAGACGTCTGGCTACACCTTC.

Regarding this clonotype: The junction departs from germline at one end; a sequencing error may be responsible. As DNA, the CDR3 is TGTGCCATCAGTTTAGTAGGGACTAGCGGGGTTGTTCTTTTGGGGCAGTTCTTC. It specifies CAISLVGTSGVVLLGQFF. The V call is TRBV12-3 or TRBV12-4, the J call TRBJ2-1; the match to TRBD2 covers 13 bases. This CDR3 comprises 18 residues.

The chain has TRBV6-1 and TRBJ2-5; D is unresolved. The V gene lost 6 bases and the J gene lost 2 bases, with 16 bases spanning the gap. Germline CDR1 reads MNHNS; CDR2 reads SASEGT. This CDR3 comprises 15 residues. CDR3 in DNA: TGTGCCAGCAGAATCCTCGCGGAAAGACAAGAGACCCAGTACTTC. This sequence encodes CASRILAERQETQYF.

The chain joins TRBV27 to TRBJ2-1; D might be TRBD2 (6 bases). Germline V gene sequence: CDR1 MNHEY, CDR2 SMNVEV (reference sequence). V was trimmed by 5 bases and J by 2 bases, leaving 16 bases between them. The CDR3 loop spans 16 amino acids. The CDR3 loop reads CASSHGGPPPYNEQFF. The CDR3 nucleotides read TGTGCCAGCAGTCACGGAGGGCCCCCCCCCTACAATGAGCAGTTCTTC.

This clonotype came up many times. The J gene is TRBJ2-1, the V gene TRBV5-1, with TRBD1 as a possible D gene (6 bases). Trimming took off 0 bases at V and 5 bases at J, with 15 bases between the two ends. CDR3 length: 16 amino acids. Looked up from germline, CDR1 is SGHRS and CDR2 is YFSETQ. The CDR3 loop is CASSLDGRGSHNEQFF. Here the CDR3 DNA reads TGCGCCAGCAGCTTGGATGGTAGGGGGTCCCACAATGAGCAGTTCTTC.

This clonotype was counted at least ten times. The CDR3 bases are TGTGCCAGCAGCTTAAGGAGAAGCGGGGGGTCCTACAATGAGCAGTTCTTC. Its translation is CASSLRRSGGSYNEQFF. The chain recombines TRBV7-2 with TRBJ2-1, with TRBD2 identical over 9 bases. Trimming took 2 bases from V and 1 from J; bases not matched to a gene: 6. The CDR3 has 17 residues. CDR1 and CDR2 from the germline V gene are SGHTA and FQGNSA.

This clonotype was seen more than once but under ten times. The chain employs TRBV5-6 and TRBJ1-2; D is undetermined. This CDR3 has 14 residues. In germline, CDR1 is SGHDT, CDR2 YYEEEE. V was cut by 2 bases and J by 2 bases, with 10 bases left in between. The CDR3 DNA follows: TGTGCCAGCAGCTTTTCCGACAAGAACTATGGCTACACCTTC. Translation: CASSFSDKNYGYTF.